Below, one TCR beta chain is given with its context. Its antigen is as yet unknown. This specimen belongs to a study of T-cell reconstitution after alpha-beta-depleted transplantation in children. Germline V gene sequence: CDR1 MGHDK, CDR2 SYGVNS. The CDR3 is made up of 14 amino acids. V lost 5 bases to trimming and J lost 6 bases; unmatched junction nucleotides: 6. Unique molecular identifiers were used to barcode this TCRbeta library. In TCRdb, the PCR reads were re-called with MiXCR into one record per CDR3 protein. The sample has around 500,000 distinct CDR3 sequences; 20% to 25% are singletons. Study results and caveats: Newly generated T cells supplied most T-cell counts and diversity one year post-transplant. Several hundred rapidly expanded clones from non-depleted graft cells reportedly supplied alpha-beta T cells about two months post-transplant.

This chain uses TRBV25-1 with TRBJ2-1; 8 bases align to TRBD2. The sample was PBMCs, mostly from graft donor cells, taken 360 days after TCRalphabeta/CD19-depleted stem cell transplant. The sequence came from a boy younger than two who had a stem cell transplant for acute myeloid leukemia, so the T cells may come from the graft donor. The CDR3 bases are TGTGCCAGCAGTACCGGGACTAGGAGCAATGAGCAGTTCTTC. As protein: CASSTGTRSNEQFF.